The clone carrying this TCR beta chain was observed many times. Attached unique molecular identifiers marked individual cDNA molecules. Each CDR3 protein gets one entry after TCRdb re-called the 5' RACE reads with MiXCR. The table records roughly 57,000 distinct CDR3 sequences, under 15% of them present only once. The CDR3 is 18 amino acids. Germline CDR1 LGHDT, CDR2 YNNKEL (reference sequence). With 0 bases removed from V and 4 bases from J, the gap between germline ends came to 19 bases. The sample belongs to a study of early T cells in non-severe SARS-CoV-2 infection. The sequencing sample was made of whole blood. The chain uses TRBV3-1 and TRBJ2-1; D is perhaps TRBD1 (5 bases). This TCR was recovered from an adult who was a healthcare worker with PCR-confirmed SARS-CoV-2 infection or an uninfected control (not recorded which). This chain's CDR3 is CASSQDKGASPYYNEQFF. As DNA, the CDR3 is TGTGCCAGCAGCCAAGACAAAGGGGCCTCCCCCTATTACAATGAGCAGTTCTTC.